Presented here are 27 T cell receptor beta chains from one specimen sequenced in a study of cytotoxic CD8 clonotypes in ibrutinib-treated CLL. Here immunoSEQ multiplex PCR was the method, and the copy in TCRdb shows in-frame clones only, minus some. The sample carries 65,000 to 85,000 clones, roughly nine tenths recorded once. Here the sequenced sample was PBMCs, taken after 12 months of ibrutinib treatment. All receptors derive from a human donor with chronic lymphocytic leukemia.

This clone was seen only a few times. The CDR3 sequence is CASSLHQPQHF. The CDR3 coding sequence is TGTGCCAGCAGCTTGCATCAGCCCCAGCATTTT. The V gene is TRBV5-8, the J gene TRBJ1-5; D call uncertain. V was clipped by 1 base and J by 5 bases, with 1 base between them. Germline V gene lookup returns CDR1 SGHTS and CDR2 YDEGEE. The CDR3 spans 11 residues.

V usage is TRBV6-5 and J usage is TRBJ2-5, with 9 bases identical to TRBD2. The CDR3 sequence is 14 residues long. From germline, CDR1 is MNHEY and CDR2 SVGAGI. V shed 5 bases and J 4 bases; nucleotides not matched to a gene: 5. CDR3 nucleotide sequence: TGTGCCAGCAGTGCGACTAGCGGAGGAGAGACCCAGTACTTC. Residues: CASSATSGGETQYF.

This chain links TRBV7-9 with TRBJ2-7; the match to TRBD2 covers 7 bases. The length of the CDR3 is 17 residues. J was trimmed by 3 bases and V by 3 bases; bases with no gene match: 14. Per germline, CDR1 SEHNR and CDR2 FQNEAQ (reference sequence). This CDR3 is CASSFGEYSGQVYEQYF. The CDR3, as DNA: TGTGCCAGCAGCTTCGGAGAGTATAGCGGGCAGGTCTACGAGCAGTACTTC.

By its share, this clone is medium-sized. The chain is built from TRBV4-3 and TRBJ1-2, with no clear D. Germline lookup yields CDR1 LGHNA and CDR2 YSLEER. V gave up 0 bases and J gave up 4 bases, with 18 bases separating them. This CDR3 region has 17 residues. CDR3 DNA sequence: TGCGCCAGCAGCCAAGATTCACAGACATTTTCTGGCTATGGCTACACCTTC. Residues: CASSQDSQTFSGYGYTF.

The V gene is TRBV7-8, the J gene TRBJ1-2; D not resolved. In germline, CDR1 is SGHVS, CDR2 FQNEAQ. The V end lost 5 bases, the J end lost 3 bases, and 13 bases lay between the germline ends. This CDR3 spans 14 amino acids. CDR3 in amino acids: CASSSPRVDYGYTF. CDR3 DNA: TGTGCCAGCAGCAGCCCCCGGGTGGACTATGGCTACACCTTC.

This chain links TRBV29-1 with TRBJ1-1; 10 positions match TRBD1. J was trimmed by 2 bases and V by 8 bases; bases with no gene match: 5. Germline V CDR1 and CDR2: SQVTM, ANQGSEA. This CDR3 has 13 amino acids. The CDR3 DNA reads as TGCAGCTCCTGGGACAGGGGTAACACTGAAGCTTTCTTT. Encoded protein: CSSWDRGNTEAFF.

The rearrangement links TRBV7-8 to TRBJ2-1; D is uncertain. The ends were cut back, 3 bases at V and 1 base at J, with 10 bases in the middle. The CDR3 consists of 15 residues. Germline V lookup: CDR1 SGHVS, CDR2 FQNEAQ. CDR3: CASSLVLGSYNEQFF. The CDR3 region has the DNA TGTGCCAGCAGCTTGGTTCTCGGGTCCTACAATGAGCAGTTCTTC.

About this clone: The germline gene is not matched at one end of the junction; a read error may be the cause. The rearrangement joins TRBV7-7 to TRBJ2-7; perhaps TRBD2 as D (7 bases). Germline CDR1 is SSHAT and CDR2 is FNYEAQ (reference sequence). The CDR3 has 14 residues. Here the CDR3 DNA reads TGTGCTAGCAGCCCCGCGGGGGCCGACTACGAGCAGTACTTC. Its protein is CASSPAGADYEQYF.

A single count supports this clone. The V and J genes are TRBV4-2 and TRBJ2-7; D might be TRBD2 (7 bases). The CDR3 has 17 residues. Trimming cost V 1 base and J 0 bases, with 16 bases left between them. The germline gives CDR1 LGHNA, CDR2 YNFKEQ. DNA for the CDR3: TGTGCCAGCAGCCAAGTAGGGGGGGGGACCAACTCCTACGAGCAGTACTTC. This sequence encodes CASSQVGGGTNSYEQYF.

The chain recombines TRBV7-2 with TRBJ2-1; 11 bases fit TRBD2. Germline V gene lookup returns CDR1 SGHTA and CDR2 FQGNSA. This CDR3 spans 18 amino acids. V shed 6 bases, J shed 1 base, and the junction held 11 bases outside the gene matches. CDR3 amino acids: CASSYRTSGSGSYNEQFF. CDR3 in DNA: TGTGCCAGCAGTTACCGTACTAGCGGGAGTGGTTCCTACAATGAGCAGTTCTTC.

The V gene is TRBV10-3, the J gene TRBJ1-1; D is unresolved. This CDR3 region has 14 residues. The germline V gene encodes CDR1 ENHRY and CDR2 SYGVKD. V was pared by 3 bases and J by 0 bases, with 8 bases between. This CDR3 reads CAISEGLVNTEAFF. CDR3 sequence (DNA): TGTGCCATCAGTGAAGGACTGGTGAACACTGAAGCTTTCTTT.

The chain carries TRBV29-1 and TRBJ2-7, with TRBD2 identical over 10 bases. CDR1 is SQVTM and CDR2 is ANQGSEA in the germline V gene. V was pared by 6 bases and J by 6 bases, with 11 bases of the junction left unmatched. The CDR3 has 14 amino acids. The CDR3 loop reads CSVQPGLALFEQYF. The CDR3 DNA sequence: TGCAGCGTCCAACCGGGACTAGCGCTTTTCGAGCAGTACTTC.

The rearrangement links TRBV25-1 to TRBJ1-2; 8 bases are a match to TRBD1. Germline CDR1 MGHDK, CDR2 SYGVNS. This CDR3 contains 12 residues. The V gene end was trimmed by 7 bases and the J gene end by 4 bases; junction bases not matched to a gene: 2. CDR3 nucleotide sequence: TGTGCCAGCATTGGGACAGGCTATGGCTACACCTTC. Translating gives CASIGTGYGYTF.

J is TRBJ1-2 and V is TRBV4-1; TRBD1 matches 7 bases. The CDR3 covers 16 residues. V lost 1 base to trimming and J lost 2 bases; unmatched junction nucleotides: 7. The germline V gene encodes CDR1 MGHRA and CDR2 YSYEKL. CDR3 in DNA: TGCGCCAGCAGCCAAGGGGGACAGACAGCAAACTATGGCTACACCTTC. Translating gives CASSQGGQTANYGYTF.

The chain combines TRBV9 with TRBJ1-4; tentatively, D is TRBD1 (5 bases). The germline gives CDR1 SGDLS, CDR2 YYNGEE. CDR3 size: 15 residues. Trimming took 3 bases from V and 8 from J, leaving 17 bases between them. CDR3 loop: CASSAMGGIGEKLFF. CDR3 in DNA: TGTGCCAGCAGCGCAATGGGGGGGATCGGGGAAAAACTGTTTTTT.

The chain couples TRBV27 to TRBJ2-7; 8 nucleotides agree with TRBD1. Germline V gene lookup returns CDR1 MNHEY and CDR2 SMNVEV (reference sequence). CDR3 length: 14 amino acids. Trimming at V came to 5 bases and at J to 5 bases, leaving 8 bases not matched to a gene. The CDR3 DNA reads as TGTGCCAGCAGTCCCAGGGACAGGTTCCACGAGCAGTACTTC. It specifies CASSPRDRFHEQYF.

The chain links TRBV6-5 to TRBJ2-1; 8 bases line up with TRBD1. Germline loops: CDR1 MNHEY, CDR2 SVGAGI. CDR3 length: 15 residues. J lost 5 bases, V lost 6 bases, and 9 bases had no gene match. The CDR3: CASRADRDRNNEQFF. In DNA, the CDR3 is TGTGCCAGCAGAGCAGACCGGGACAGGAACAATGAGCAGTTCTTC.

The V and J genes are TRBV6-1 and TRBJ2-6; D is perhaps TRBD1 (6 bases). CDR1 is MNHNS and CDR2 is SASEGT in the germline V gene. Between the trimmed V and J ends, which lost 4 bases and 3 bases, there was a span of 19 bases. The CDR3 is 18 residues long. The DNA for the CDR3 is TGTGCCAGCAGTGTTAACAGGGTTGCCAAAGGTGGGGCCAACGTCCTGACTTTC. Amino acid sequence: CASSVNRVAKGGANVLTF.

This chain joins TRBV28 and TRBJ2-3, with D uncertain. The germline V gene has CDR1 MDHEN and CDR2 SYDVKM. The V and J ends lost 10 bases and 4 bases respectively, with 24 bases between them. This CDR3 has 16 residues. For the CDR3, the DNA is TGTGCCACCGTCCGGTTTGTGGGTTCGGGCGCAGATACGCAGTATTTT. It codes for CATVRFVGSGADTQYF.

The chain carries TRBV4-3 and TRBJ1-1; the D is unclear. The ends were cut back, 1 base at V and 2 bases at J, with 14 bases in the middle. CDR3 size: 16 residues. Germline lookup yields CDR1 LGHNA and CDR2 YSLEER. The CDR3 region is CASSQVNLGVNTEAFF. The CDR3 coding sequence is TGCGCCAGCAGCCAAGTAAACCTAGGAGTAAACACTGAAGCTTTCTTT.

With respect to this clone: Other nucleotide sequences in the sample specify the same CDR3. The chain combines TRBV5-1 with TRBJ2-7; D not certain. Looked up from germline, CDR1 is SGHRS and CDR2 is YFSETQ. The V gene lost 0 bases and the J gene lost 0 bases, with 7 bases spanning the gap. The CDR3 spans 14 residues. The CDR3 loop reads CASSLVPGSYEQYF. The DNA of the CDR3 is TGCGCCAGCAGCTTGGTCCCGGGCTCCTACGAGCAGTACTTC.

The chain uses TRBV7-3 and TRBJ2-7; 7 positions match TRBD2. This CDR3 is 14 amino acids long. V lost 5 bases, J lost 3 bases, and 7 bases stayed unmatched. Germline V gene sequence: CDR1 SGHTA, CDR2 FQGTGA. Written as DNA, the CDR3 is TGTGCCAGCAGCAGAACCGGGACTAACTACGAGCAGTACTTC. This gives the protein CASSRTGTNYEQYF. Drawing the rest from reference TRBV7-3 and TRBJ2-7, the complete variable domain is GAGVSQTPSNKVTEKGKYVELRCDPISGHTALYWYRQSLGQGPEFLIYFQGTGAADDSGLPNDRFFAVRPEGSVSTLKIQRTERGDSAVYLCASSRTGTNYEQYFGPGTRLTVT.

This rearrangement joins TRBV7-2 to TRBJ2-5; D remains ambiguous. The CDR3 runs to 12 residues. V was trimmed by 3 bases and J by 5 bases, leaving 7 bases between them. Germline-derived CDR1 and CDR2 are SGHTA and FQGNSA. CDR3 sequence: CASSFRFETQYF. The CDR3 coding sequence is TGTGCCAGCAGCTTTCGGTTTGAGACCCAGTACTTC. Supplemented by reference TRBV7-2 and TRBJ2-5, the full variable domain reads GAGVSQSPSNKVTEKGKDVELRCDPISGHTALYWYRQSLGQGLEFLIYFQGNSAPDKSGLPSDRFSAERTGGSVSTLTIQRTQQEDSAVYLCASSFRFETQYFGPGTRLLVL.

The CDR3 is CASSNYRDHTEAFF. In DNA form, the CDR3 reads TGTGCCAGTAGTAACTACAGGGATCATACGGAAGCTTTCTTT. The chain recombines TRBV19 with TRBJ1-1; D is possibly TRBD1 (6 bases). The CDR3 length is 14 residues. Germline V gives CDR1 LNHDA, CDR2 SQIVND (reference sequence). V was cut by 4 bases and J by 8 bases, with 17 bases left in between.

The genes are TRBV4-1 and TRBJ2-7, with a possible D match to TRBD1 (6 bases). The ends were cut back, 0 bases at V and 4 bases at J, with 7 bases in the middle. Looked up from germline, CDR1 is MGHRA and CDR2 is YSYEKL. The CDR3 extends over 13 amino acids. In DNA form, the CDR3 reads TGCGCCAGCAGCCAAGATCAGGGGTACGAGCAGTACTTC. Translation: CASSQDQGYEQYF.

This chain joins TRBV5-1 and TRBJ1-1; D might be TRBD1 (5 bases). V was trimmed by 0 bases and J by 11 bases, leaving 11 bases between them. The length of the CDR3 is 12 residues. Germline V gene data show CDR1 as SGHRS and CDR2 as YFSETQ. The CDR3 bases are TGCGCCAGCAGCTTGGACCAGGGCCGGGCTTTCTTT. Translating gives CASSLDQGRAFF.

The table lists this clone with a count of one. This chain links TRBV13 with TRBJ1-1; weak D call: TRBD1 (6 bases). There are 15 residues in the CDR3. V dropped 5 bases and J dropped 0 bases, with 13 bases sitting between them. Germline CDR1 is PRHDT and CDR2 is FYEKMQ (reference sequence). The CDR3 sequence: CASSPGGAMNTEAFF. The DNA for the CDR3 is TGTGCCAGCAGCCCCGGGGGGGCGATGAACACTGAAGCTTTCTTT.